The present T cell receptor (beta chain) was sequenced within a study of T cells in Graves' hyperthyroidism and ophthalmopathy. Amplified TCR beta CDR3 regions derived from RNA transcripts. First-round RT-PCR with HTBI primers amplified the TCR CDR3 region. MiXCR, applied by TCRdb to the multiplex PCR reads, yields one record per CDR3 protein. Of 310,000 or so distinct CDR3 sequences in the sample, about a sixth are singletons; the top ten hold approximately 60%. This clonotype came up a few times. Antigen specificity is unknown. Unmatched junction bases numbered 5, after V lost 4 bases and J lost 0 bases. The germline gives CDR1 MGHRA, CDR2 YSYEKL. The CDR3 consists of 15 residues. Patients affected by ophthalmopathy presented a Clinical Activity Score of at least 3, a NOSPECS grade of at least 4, and disease duration below 3 months. Diagnostic decisions used clinical symptoms, serum thyroxine and TRAb, thyroid ultrasound and orbital computed tomography.

General observations from the study: Separating ophthalmopathy from stable hyperthyroidism was achieved by a 13 V-J model. Clonotypes that were expanded in thyroid above 0.001 mostly appeared in blood too.

Sequencing input: blood. The sequence was collected from a woman aged 60 to 75 with Graves' ophthalmopathy. The gene calls are TRBV4-1 and TRBJ1-2, with 7 nucleotides matching TRBD1. The CDR3 DNA sequence: TGCGCCAGCAGCCCCGGGACAGAGGCTAACTATGGCTACACCTTC. Translating gives CASSPGTEANYGYTF.